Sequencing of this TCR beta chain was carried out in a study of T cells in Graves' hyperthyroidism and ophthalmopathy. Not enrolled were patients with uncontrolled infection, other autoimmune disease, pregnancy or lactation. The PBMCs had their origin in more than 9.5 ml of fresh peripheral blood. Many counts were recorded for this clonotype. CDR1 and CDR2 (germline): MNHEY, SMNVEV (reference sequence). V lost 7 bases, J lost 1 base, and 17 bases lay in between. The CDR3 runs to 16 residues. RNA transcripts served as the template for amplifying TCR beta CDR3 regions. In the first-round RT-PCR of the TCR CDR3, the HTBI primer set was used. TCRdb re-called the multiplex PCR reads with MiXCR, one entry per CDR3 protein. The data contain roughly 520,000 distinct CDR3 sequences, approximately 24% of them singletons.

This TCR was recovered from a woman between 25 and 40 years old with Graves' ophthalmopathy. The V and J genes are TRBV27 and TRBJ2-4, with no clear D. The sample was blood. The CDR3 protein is CASTSLGFGAKNIQYF. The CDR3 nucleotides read TGTGCCAGCACCTCTCTAGGCTTTGGGGCCAAAAACATTCAGTACTTC.